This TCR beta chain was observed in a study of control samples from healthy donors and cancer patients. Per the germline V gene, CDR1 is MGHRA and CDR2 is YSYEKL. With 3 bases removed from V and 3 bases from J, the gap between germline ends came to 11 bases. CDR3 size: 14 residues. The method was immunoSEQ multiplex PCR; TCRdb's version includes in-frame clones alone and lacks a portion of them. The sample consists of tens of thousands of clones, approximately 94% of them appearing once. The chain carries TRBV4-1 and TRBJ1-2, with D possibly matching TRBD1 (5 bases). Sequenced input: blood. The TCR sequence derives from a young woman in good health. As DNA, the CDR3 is TGCGCCAGCAGCCAGGGGCCTGGGGACTATGGCTACACCTTC. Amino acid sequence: CASSQGPGDYGYTF.